This T cell receptor (beta chain) was captured in a study of blood T cells in healthy people across ages. As for this clonotype: Its antigen remains unknown.

A second roughly 6 to 11 cycle PCR used barcoded and J-beta primers. Each CDR3 protein gets one entry after TCRdb re-called the 5' RACE reads with MiXCR. The sample yields almost 800,000 distinct CDR3 sequences, about three fifths seen once. Findings and caveats of the study: Higher diversity, along with more naive CD4+ cells, distinguished long-lived donors from aged donors. Without sorted subsets, naive and antigen-experienced compartments could not be conclusively compared.

After removal of 7 bases from V and 8 bases from J, the junction contained 13 bases not matched to a gene. Per germline, CDR1 SNHLY and CDR2 FYNNEI. This CDR3 region has 15 residues. This clonotype was sampled from a man aged 25-45 years in good health. The sequencing input was blood. The rearrangement uses TRBV2 and TRBJ1-2, with 10 bases that match TRBD1. The CDR3 reads CASINPGQGLGGYTF. CDR3 nucleotide sequence: TGTGCCAGCATTAATCCGGGACAGGGGCTCGGCGGCTACACCTTC.